This T cell receptor (beta chain) came from a study of blood T cell repertoires in COVID-19. Study-wide background: The cDNA or gDNA used as material had been derived from T cells, B-cell-depleted T cells, or PBMCs.

How the authors handled the data: Amplified reference gene primers provided the basis for estimating nucleated cell counts. Here immunoSEQ multiplex PCR was the method, and the copy in TCRdb shows in-frame clones only, minus some. V and J calls and clone size are copied from that table; D and trimming were computed from the DNA. The sample records approximately 31,000 clones, almost 90% being singletons. The CDR3 totals 12 residues. The V and J ends lost 1 base and 7 bases respectively, with 2 bases between them. Germline V lookup: CDR1 SGHNT, CDR2 YENEEA. This chain uses TRBV11-3 with TRBJ1-6; D gene uncertain. Sample: peripheral blood. The TCR was taken from a man aged 55 to 70 with active COVID-19. Here the CDR3 reads CASSLVNSPLHF. The DNA of the CDR3 is TGTGCCAGCAGCTTAGTAAATTCACCCCTCCACTTT.